A selection of T cell receptor beta chains follows, all from one sample in a study of T cells in Graves' hyperthyroidism and ophthalmopathy. Using its own MiXCR run on the multiplex PCR reads, TCRdb lists one record per CDR3 protein. The table lists about half a million distinct CDR3 sequences, 20% of them singletons. The sequenced sample consisted of blood. The receptors were sampled from a man between 35 and 55 years old with Graves' ophthalmopathy. Both conserved end residues are part of each CDR3. Each record gives: V gene, D gene, J gene, CDR3 protein. The D gene is left open where the match is weak.

TRBV9	.	TRBJ2-7	CASSVGQVSYEQYF
TRBV11-2	.	TRBJ2-5	CASSAGRGLTQYF
TRBV7-4	TRBD1	TRBJ1-5	CASSSIDRGPIQPQHF
TRBV2	.	TRBJ2-5	CASRNREQETQYF
TRBV11-2	.	TRBJ1-1	CASSLDGGANTEAFF
TRBV7-8	.	TRBJ2-7	CASSLGHGNYEQYF
TRBV2	TRBD2	TRBJ2-1	CASSTAGGRNEQFF
TRBV20-1	TRBD2	TRBJ2-7	CSAPGLAGAGPYF
TRBV28	.	TRBJ1-1	CASSLRNPETEAFF
TRBV30	.	TRBJ2-7	CALRGVYEQYF
TRBV3-1	.	TRBJ2-6	CASSLMLGSGANVLTF
TRBV10-3	.	TRBJ1-1	CAISIKENTEAFF
TRBV24-1	TRBD2	TRBJ2-5	CATSRLAEETQYF
TRBV19	TRBD1	TRBJ1-2	CASSIAGQGVYGYTF
TRBV19	TRBD1	TRBJ1-5	CASTPQGARQPQHF
TRBV28	.	TRBJ2-5	CASSRWGIEETQYF
TRBV20-1	.	TRBJ2-3	CSARVFDSRGDTQYF
TRBV9	.	TRBJ2-1	CASSARGGGGNEQFF
TRBV3-1	.	TRBJ2-2	CASSQMTVTGELFF
TRBV15	.	TRBJ1-5	CATSRVDGARSNQPQHF
TRBV11-2	TRBD2	TRBJ2-1	CASSVKLAGGPKFF